The 27 T cell receptor beta chains reported below all come from one sample, sequenced in a study of technical replicates of blood from a handful of donors. Method: immunoSEQ multiplex PCR; TCRdb's copy keeps in-frame clones and lacks some. The sample yields about 83,000 clones, 85% to 95% seen once. The sample was T cells isolated from PBMCs. The receptors were gathered from a human donor in good health.

The chain combines TRBV27 with TRBJ1-1; D is unclear. V lost 6 bases to trimming and J lost 5 bases, with 16 bases between them. Germline V gene sequence: CDR1 MNHEY, CDR2 SMNVEV (reference sequence). This CDR3 has 14 residues. For the CDR3, the DNA is TGTGCCAGCAGCCCCGAGGGCTACCGAACTGAAGCTTTCTTT. Its translation is CASSPEGYRTEAFF.

V is TRBV10-1 and J is TRBJ2-7; 12 nucleotides align to TRBD2. The CDR3 length is 15 residues. Germline CDR1 and CDR2: WNHNN and SYGVQD (reference sequence). The ends lost 4 bases at V and 2 bases at J; junction bases unmatched: 3. CDR3 residues: CASSATSGGPYEQYF. The CDR3 DNA is TGCGCCAGCAGTGCTACTAGCGGGGGGCCCTACGAGCAGTACTTC.

The chain has TRBV7-9 and TRBJ2-7; 10 nucleotides agree with TRBD1. The germline gives CDR1 SEHNR, CDR2 FQNEAQ (reference sequence). Germline trimming cut 1 base from V and 3 bases from J; bases unmatched to any gene: 12. The CDR3 sequence is 18 residues long. This CDR3 is CASSLELTRTGGIYEQYF. The CDR3 DNA follows: TGTGCCAGCAGCTTAGAATTAACGCGGACAGGGGGTATCTACGAGCAGTACTTC.

The J gene is TRBJ1-2, the V gene TRBV29-1; the D gene is possibly TRBD1 (5 bases). The CDR3 covers 15 residues. Between the trimmed V and J ends, which lost 0 bases and 4 bases, there was a span of 15 bases. In germline, CDR1 is SQVTM, CDR2 ANQGSEA. CDR3 amino acids: CSVEDGAALFYGYTF. CDR3 sequence (DNA): TGCAGCGTTGAAGATGGGGCAGCGCTTTTCTATGGCTACACCTTC.

The chain carries TRBV5-8 and TRBJ2-1; 13 bases align to TRBD2. This CDR3 has 15 residues. Germline V lookup: CDR1 SGHTS, CDR2 YDEGEE. The trim removed 1 base at V and 9 bases at J, leaving 4 bases unmatched. CDR3 bases: TGTGCCAGCAGCTTGACTAGCGGGGGGGCGGGTGAGCAGTTCTTC. Protein: CASSLTSGGAGEQFF.

The chain carries TRBV13 and TRBJ2-1, with D tentatively TRBD1 (6 bases). The CDR3 sequence is 12 residues long. Germline V gene lookup returns CDR1 PRHDT and CDR2 FYEKMQ (reference sequence). V dropped 4 bases and J dropped 12 bases, with 13 bases sitting between them. CDR3 amino acids: CASSSQQGAQFF. The CDR3 DNA is TGTGCCAGCAGCTCTCAACAGGGTGCGCAGTTCTTC. The variable domain in full, completed from reference TRBV13 and TRBJ2-1, reads AAGVIQSPRHLIKEKRETATLKCYPIPRHDTVYWYQQGPGQDPQFLISFYEKMQSDKGSIPDRFSAQQFSDYHSELNMSSLELGDSALYFCASSSQQGAQFFGPGTRLTVL.

The genes are TRBV15 and TRBJ2-7, with TRBD2 as a possible D gene (7 bases). Trimming removed 5 bases from V and 2 bases from J, with 13 bases in between. Germline CDR1 and CDR2: LNHNV and YYDKDF (reference sequence). This CDR3 has 14 residues. DNA for the CDR3: TGTGCCACCAGCCCGGGGGGCCTAGCCTACGAGCAGTACTTC. Translated, it gives CATSPGGLAYEQYF.

The V gene is TRBV15, the J gene TRBJ2-1; 8 bases fit TRBD2. This CDR3 region has 18 residues. Germline V gene lookup returns CDR1 LNHNV and CDR2 YYDKDF (reference sequence). The J segment lost 0 bases and the V segment lost 8 bases, leaving 15 bases of the junction unmatched. The CDR3 protein is CATGLRAGVLSSYNEQFF. The CDR3 DNA is TGTGCCACCGGCCTCCGAGCGGGGGTCCTCAGCTCCTACAATGAGCAGTTCTTC.

The rearrangement uses TRBV5-4 and TRBJ2-1, with TRBD1 identical over 9 bases. V lost 2 bases to trimming and J lost 7 bases; unmatched junction nucleotides: 7. The CDR3 is 15 residues long. Germline-derived CDR1 and CDR2 are SGHNT and YYREEE (reference sequence). The CDR3: CASSFPGQGANEQFF. The CDR3 region has the DNA TGTGCCAGCAGCTTCCCGGGACAGGGAGCTAATGAGCAGTTCTTC.

This chain uses TRBV7-3 with TRBJ2-2; a weak D match, TRBD1 (6 bases). V dropped 5 bases and J dropped 4 bases, with 32 bases sitting between them. This CDR3 comprises 21 residues. Per the germline V gene, CDR1 is SGHTA and CDR2 is FQGTGA. The CDR3 coding sequence is TGTGCCAGCAGCCCCGATGGCCCATCTCTTATGGGGGCGTCGGGCACCGGGGAGCTGTTTTTT. Protein sequence: CASSPDGPSLMGASGTGELFF.

The chain has TRBV28 and TRBJ2-6; a weak D match, TRBD1 (6 bases). Trimming stripped 3 bases from V and 0 bases from J, with 9 bases between. This CDR3 has 16 residues. The germline V gene encodes CDR1 MDHEN and CDR2 SYDVKM. CDR3 in amino acids: CASSFHRVSGANVLTF. The CDR3 DNA reads TGTGCCAGCAGTTTCCACAGGGTCTCTGGGGCCAACGTCCTGACTTTC.

The chain is built from TRBV9 and TRBJ2-3, with 8 bases matching TRBD2. V was pared by 4 bases and J by 4 bases, with 11 bases of the junction left unmatched. Per germline, CDR1 SGDLS and CDR2 YYNGEE. The CDR3 is made up of 16 amino acids. CDR3 in DNA: TGTGCCAGCAGCCCTCGGAGACTAGCGATGTCAGATACGCAGTATTTT. Protein: CASSPRRLAMSDTQYF. Combining the CDR3 with reference TRBV9 and TRBJ2-3 gives the whole variable domain DSGVTQTPKHLITATGQRVTLRCSPRSGDLSVYWYQQSLDQGLQFLIQYYNGEERAKGNILERFSAQQFPDLHSELNLSSLELGDSALYFCASSPRRLAMSDTQYFGPGTRLTVL.

Comments on this clone: A read error may account for a junction end that differs from germline. The chain employs TRBV27 and TRBJ2-3; 8 bases map to TRBD2. The CDR3 is 16 amino acids. Germline V gene sequence: CDR1 MNHEY, CDR2 SMNVEV (reference sequence). The CDR3 loop reads CASSLSSGGAEDTQYF. CDR3 coding DNA: TGTGCCAGCAGTCTATCCTCCGGGGGGGCGGAAGATACGCAGTATTTT.

The genes are TRBV27 and TRBJ2-7; TRBD1 agrees at 7 bases. The V gene end was trimmed by 3 bases and the J gene end by 0 bases; junction bases not matched to a gene: 2. The CDR3 is 14 amino acids. CDR1 is MNHEY and CDR2 is SMNVEV in the germline V gene (reference sequence). The CDR3 loop is CASSFQGDSYEQYF. CDR3 sequence (DNA): TGTGCCAGCAGTTTTCAGGGGGACTCCTACGAGCAGTACTTC.

The rearrangement joins TRBV28 to TRBJ1-1; D not resolved. The CDR3 covers 14 residues. V was clipped by 1 base and J by 1 base, with 7 bases between them. Germline V CDR1 and CDR2: MDHEN, SYDVKM. CDR3 residues: CASSLFQENTEAFF. DNA for the CDR3: TGTGCCAGCAGTTTATTTCAGGAGAACACTGAAGCTTTCTTT.

The CDR3 region has the DNA TGTGCCAGCAGTGAGGAGGGGACAGTGGCCGGCTACACCTTC. Translated, it gives CASSEEGTVAGYTF. J is TRBJ1-2 and V is TRBV2; 7 bases line up with TRBD1. The CDR3 loop spans 14 amino acids. V shed 3 bases, J shed 8 bases, and the junction held 9 bases outside the gene matches. From germline, CDR1 is SNHLY and CDR2 FYNNEI. Combining the CDR3 with reference TRBV2 and TRBJ1-2 gives the whole variable domain EPEVTQTPSHQVTQMGQEVILRCVPISNHLYFYWYRQILGQKVEFLVSFYNNEISEKSEIFDDQFSVERPDGSNFTLKIRSTKLEDSAMYFCASSEEGTVAGYTFGSGTRLTVV.

This chain uses TRBV9 with TRBJ2-1, with 14 bases identical to TRBD2. Germline V gene data show CDR1 as SGDLS and CDR2 as YYNGEE. J lost 13 bases, V lost 3 bases, and 3 bases had no gene match. The CDR3 contains 13 residues. The CDR3 DNA reads TGTGCCAGCAGCGCGGGACTAGCGGGGGTTCAGTTCTTC. Its protein is CASSAGLAGVQFF. The entire variable domain, with the rest obtained from reference TRBV9 and TRBJ2-1, is as follows: DSGVTQTPKHLITATGQRVTLRCSPRSGDLSVYWYQQSLDQGLQFLIQYYNGEERAKGNILERFSAQQFPDLHSELNLSSLELGDSALYFCASSAGLAGVQFFGPGTRLTVL.

The chain joins TRBV19 to TRBJ2-7; tentatively, D is TRBD2 (6 bases). V was cut by 3 bases and J by 3 bases, with 12 bases left in between. The CDR3 has 14 amino acids. The germline gives CDR1 LNHDA, CDR2 SQIVND (reference sequence). CDR3 DNA sequence: TGTGCCAGTAGTATGTCAGGGACTCGCTACGAGCAGTACTTC. Residues: CASSMSGTRYEQYF. The whole variable domain, filled in from reference TRBV19 and TRBJ2-7, reads DGGITQSPKYLFRKEGQNVTLSCEQNLNHDAMYWYRQDPGQGLRLIYYSQIVNDFQKGDIAEGYSVSREKKESFPLTVTSAQKNPTAFYLCASSMSGTRYEQYFGPGTRLTVT.

The chain recombines TRBV20-1 with TRBJ2-7, with D perhaps TRBD1 (6 bases). Germline CDR1 DFQATT, CDR2 SNEGSKA (reference sequence). This CDR3 is built from 11 residues. V was pared by 3 bases and J by 13 bases, with 16 bases between. CDR3 bases: TGCAGTGCTAGGGATTCGGGACAAATCTACTTC. Its translation: CSARDSGQIYF.

The genes are TRBV6-1 and TRBJ2-3; 14 bases are a match to TRBD2. Trimming cost V 4 bases and J 4 bases; bases outside gene matches: 4. This CDR3 has 16 residues. Per the germline V gene, CDR1 is MNHNS and CDR2 is SASEGT. CDR3 sequence reads: CASSGGLAGGADTQYF. CDR3 in DNA: TGTGCCAGCAGTGGAGGACTAGCGGGGGGTGCAGATACGCAGTATTTT.

The DNA of the CDR3 is TGTGCCAGCAGCTTGGGGAGATATAGCAATCAGCCCCAGCATTTT. It encodes CASSLGRYSNQPQHF. The chain combines TRBV5-8 with TRBJ1-5; no definite D call. The CDR3 is 15 amino acids. The ends were cut back, 0 bases at V and 0 bases at J, with 7 bases in the middle. Germline CDR1 SGHTS, CDR2 YDEGEE.

The rearrangement joins TRBV5-1 to TRBJ2-1; perhaps TRBD1 as D (7 bases). The CDR3 is made up of 16 amino acids. V dropped 3 bases and J dropped 12 bases, with 25 bases sitting between them. Germline CDR1 and CDR2: SGHRS and YFSETQ. CDR3 amino acids: CASSSGGDRVFGRQFF. For the CDR3, the DNA is TGCGCCAGCAGCTCCGGAGGGGACAGAGTGTTCGGACGGCAGTTCTTC.

The chain links TRBV5-4 to TRBJ2-7, with 14 bases identical to TRBD2. The length of the CDR3 is 16 residues. Germline V gene sequence: CDR1 SGHNT, CDR2 YYREEE (reference sequence). V was pared by 3 bases and J by 6 bases, with 8 bases of the junction left unmatched. The CDR3 DNA is TGTGCCAGCAGCTCTGGGACTAGCGGGAGAATTGGCGAGCAGTACTTC. Encoded protein: CASSSGTSGRIGEQYF.

CDR3 sequence reads: CASSIRTSWSLPGELFF. In DNA form, the CDR3 reads TGTGCCAGTAGTATTAGGACTAGCTGGTCCCTACCCGGGGAGCTGTTTTTT. The J gene is TRBJ2-2, the V gene TRBV19; TRBD2 aligns across 8 bases. CDR3 length equals 17 residues. Losses at the gene ends were 3 bases for V and 6 bases for J; bases not matched to a gene: 12. CDR1 is LNHDA and CDR2 is SQIVND in the germline V gene (reference sequence).

The gene calls are TRBV7-9 and TRBJ1-2, with D uncertain. There are 14 residues in the CDR3. V dropped 0 bases and J dropped 6 bases, with 11 bases sitting between them. Germline values: CDR1 SEHNR, CDR2 FQNEAQ (reference sequence). CDR3 sequence (DNA): TGTGCCAGCAGCTTAGCGTCAGTTGATCATGGCTACACCTTC. Its protein product is CASSLASVDHGYTF.

The chain recombines TRBV6-5 with TRBJ2-7; tentatively, D is TRBD2 (6 bases). V shed 2 bases and J shed 1 base, with 6 bases lying between them. CDR1 and CDR2 (germline): MNHEY, SVGAGI. This CDR3 has 13 residues. The CDR3 nucleotides read TGTGCCAGCAGTTACGGGGGGTCCTACGAGCAGTACTTC. Its protein product is CASSYGGSYEQYF.

This clone was counted once. The chain employs TRBV7-9 and TRBJ2-7; 7 bases are a match to TRBD1. The CDR3 has 16 residues. The V gene's germline CDR1 is SEHNR and CDR2 FQNEAQ (reference sequence). Trimming removed 5 bases from V and 3 bases from J; junction bases left unmatched: 13. The CDR3 loop reads CASSTWTGATFYEQYF. The CDR3 DNA follows: TGTGCCAGCAGCACATGGACAGGTGCTACCTTCTACGAGCAGTACTTC.